This T cell receptor beta chain is drawn from a study of cytomegalovirus exposure and HLA in healthy donors. Sequencing used immunoSEQ multiplex PCR; TCRdb keeps in-frame clones, though not all of them. The sample includes about 100,000 clones, about 85% of them seen just once. Per the germline V gene, CDR1 is SQVTM and CDR2 is ANQGSEA. The CDR3 spans 13 residues. The ends were cut back, 6 bases at V and 4 bases at J, with 15 bases in the middle. Input material: PBMCs. J is TRBJ1-1 and V is TRBV29-1, with D possibly being TRBD1 (6 bases). The receptor's source is a woman aged 18-30 years in good health and CMV-seronegative. This chain's CDR3 is CSVLTGHTTEAFF. Written as DNA, the CDR3 is TGCAGCGTCTTGACAGGACACACCACTGAAGCTTTCTTT.